Following are 6 T cell receptor beta chains from one sample sequenced in a study (dated by TCRdb to the mid-2010s). Receptor libraries were prepared by RT-PCR. TCRdb shows the sequencer as Illumina MiSeq. TCRdb reworked the public reads: Q25 trimming with fastp, MiXCR clone assembly, productive beta chains retained. CDR3 protein sequences are deduplicated, and each keeps its most common genes and DNA. The sample table lists about 680,000 distinct CDR3 sequences, 14% of them with a count of one. The ten top clones hold just over 3.5% of the sample. The sample was memory CD4+ T cells from blood. Receptors originate from a female donor in good health, serving as a healthy control.

This clonotype was found a few times. The V gene is TRBV28, the J gene TRBJ1-2; no definite D call. Trimming pared 6 bases from V and 5 bases from J, leaving 37 bases between. The V gene's germline CDR1 is MDHEN and CDR2 SYDVKM. The CDR3 is made up of 21 amino acids. CDR3 sequence: CASRGLGEEIHKLLRAYGYTF. The CDR3 bases are TGTGCCAGCAGGGGTCTGGGAGAGGAGATCCACAAACTTCTTAGGGCGTATGGCTACACCTTC.

This clonotype was counted between two and nine times. This chain uses TRBV20-1 with TRBJ1-6; 9 bases are a match to TRBD1. V dropped 5 bases and J dropped 10; count of bases not matched to a gene: 6. Germline CDR1 is DFQATT and CDR2 is SNEGSKA (reference sequence). CDR3 length: 13 residues. The CDR3 sequence: CSASPGQGSPLHF. In DNA form, the CDR3 reads TGCAGTGCTTCCCCGGGACAGGGATCACCCCTCCACTTT.

This clonotype was recorded a few times. This chain links TRBV9 with TRBJ2-2, with 7 nucleotides matching TRBD1. The CDR3 length is 16 residues. V trimming: 2 bases; J trimming: 3 bases; junction bases outside the gene matches: 7. Germline lookup yields CDR1 SGDLS and CDR2 YYNGEE. The CDR3 nucleotides are TGTGCCAGCAGCGTCCGACAGGGTACCCACACCGGGGAGCTGTTTTTT. Translating it yields CASSVRQGTHTGELFF.

This clonotype was recorded a few times. The chain is built from TRBV6-1 and TRBJ2-6; D unclear. Germline V gene sequence: CDR1 MNHNS, CDR2 SASEGT. V lost 6 bases and J lost 4, with 7 bases in between. The CDR3 is 13 residues long. The CDR3 spells CASRVVGANVLTF. The CDR3 DNA follows: TGTGCCAGCAGGGTGGTCGGGGCCAACGTCCTGACTTTC.

Ten or more counts support this clonotype. The rearrangement uses TRBV9 and TRBJ2-5; 7 bases agree with TRBD1. This CDR3 has 15 residues. CDR1 and CDR2 from the germline V gene are SGDLS and YYNGEE. V lost 3 bases and J lost 5; bases outside the gene matches: 10. The CDR3 loop reads CASSGGTVAAETQYF. Here the CDR3 DNA reads TGTGCCAGCAGCGGGGGGACAGTGGCGGCTGAGACCCAGTACTTC.

V gene TRBV19 combines with J gene TRBJ1-6; maybe TRBD1 (6 bases). This CDR3 has 14 amino acids. The germline CDR1 and CDR2 sequences are LNHDA and SQIVND (reference sequence). The V end was cut by 10 bases, the J end by 5 bases, with 15 bases between. CDR3 sequence: CATAGVTNNSPLHF. The CDR3 DNA sequence: TGTGCCACCGCAGGGGTAACCAATAATTCACCCCTCCACTTT. The whole variable domain, filled in from reference TRBV19 and TRBJ1-6, reads DGGITQSPKYLFRKEGQNVTLSCEQNLNHDAMYWYRQDPGQGLRLIYYSQIVNDFQKGDIAEGYSVSREKKESFPLTVTSAQKNPTAFYLCATAGVTNNSPLHFGNGTRLTVT.